The 24 T cell receptor beta chains presented below share a single source sample, sequenced in a study of T cell clonotyping in hematopoietic cell transplantation. Repertoires were generated with immunoSEQ multiplex PCR, while TCRdb's copy carries only in-frame clones and drops some. The data contain some 40,000 clones, around 94% of them singletons. Material: peripheral blood mononuclear cells. These receptors originate from a woman in her forties or fifties in good health. Some clones in this sample may be carry-over from other donors' samples.

V usage is TRBV14 and J usage is TRBJ2-5; D is undetermined. This CDR3 has 13 residues. V shed 6 bases and J shed 4 bases, with 12 bases lying between them. The germline gives CDR1 SGHDN, CDR2 FVKESK. The CDR3 loop is CASRRGTGETQYF. CDR3 in DNA: TGTGCCAGCAGAAGAGGAACCGGAGAGACCCAGTACTTC.

This chain joins TRBV4-2 and TRBJ1-1, with D unresolved. Trimming cost V 1 base and J 2 bases, with 14 bases left between them. Germline V gene data show CDR1 as LGHNA and CDR2 as YNFKEQ. This CDR3 comprises 16 residues. CDR3 coding DNA: TGTGCCAGCAGCCAAGTCGTTGCGGATCCCAACACTGAAGCTTTCTTT. It specifies CASSQVVADPNTEAFF.

The table lists this clone with a count of one. The rearrangement joins TRBV5-1 to TRBJ1-6; the match to TRBD1 covers 7 bases. Losses at the gene ends were 5 bases for V and 4 bases for J; bases not matched to a gene: 12. The V gene's germline CDR1 is SGHRS and CDR2 YFSETQ. This CDR3 region has 17 residues. CDR3 protein: CASRSVDRVSYNSPLHF. The CDR3 nucleotides are TGCGCCAGCAGATCAGTCGACAGGGTTTCTTATAATTCACCCCTCCACTTT.

This sequence joins TRBV6-6 and TRBJ1-2; TRBD1 might be the D (5 bases). Germline CDR1 and CDR2: MNHNY and SVGAGI (reference sequence). There are 15 residues in the CDR3. Trimming shortened V by 0 bases and J by 4 bases, and 12 bases separated the two germline ends. The CDR3 nucleotides read TGTGCCAGCAGTTACTCGACGGGGCAGATCTATGGCTACACCTTC. Its translation is CASSYSTGQIYGYTF.

The J gene is TRBJ2-7, the V gene TRBV2; TRBD2 matches at 7 bases. The CDR3 has 15 amino acids. V shed 2 bases and J 4 bases; nucleotides not matched to a gene: 8. Germline V gene data show CDR1 as SNHLY and CDR2 as FYNNEI. In DNA form, the CDR3 reads TGTGCCAGCAGTGAACAAACCGGGGGGTCTTACGAGCAGTACTTC. Residues: CASSEQTGGSYEQYF.

The rearrangement links TRBV7-2 to TRBJ1-3; D not resolved. The CDR3 totals 16 residues. Germline V gene sequence: CDR1 SGHTA, CDR2 FQGNSA. The ends were cut back, 1 base at V and 3 bases at J, with 13 bases in the middle. CDR3 residues: CASSLGLDLGGNTIYF. Here the CDR3 DNA reads TGTGCCAGCAGCTTAGGTCTGGACCTAGGTGGAAACACCATATATTTT.

The chain recombines TRBV4-3 with TRBJ1-4, with D tentatively TRBD1 (5 bases). This CDR3 comprises 17 residues. The V and J ends lost 0 bases and 5 bases respectively, with 16 bases between them. Germline assignment: CDR1 LGHNA and CDR2 YSLEER. As DNA, the CDR3 is TGCGCCAGCAGCCAAGATTCTGGGGCCGCTGCAAATGAAAAACTGTTTTTT. This codes for CASSQDSGAAANEKLFF.

The rearrangement joins TRBV30 to TRBJ2-3; the match to TRBD2 covers 8 bases. V was clipped by 2 bases and J by 2 bases; unmatched bases: 6. Per germline, CDR1 GTSNPN and CDR2 SVGIG (reference sequence). There are 15 residues in the CDR3. In DNA form, the CDR3 reads TGTGCCTGGAGTACGGCGGGGGGATACACAGATACGCAGTATTTT. Translated, it gives CAWSTAGGYTDTQYF.

The chain employs TRBV28 and TRBJ1-4, with unresolved D. The V and J ends lost 7 bases and 8 bases respectively, with 20 bases between them. Germline CDR1 MDHEN, CDR2 SYDVKM. This CDR3 has 15 amino acids. In nucleotides, the CDR3 is TGTGCCAGCACTCCCGTGTGGTATGGGTGGGAAAAACTGTTTTTT. Its protein is CASTPVWYGWEKLFF.

This chain uses TRBV5-4 with TRBJ1-2; D is perhaps TRBD1 (5 bases). Germline CDR1 and CDR2: SGHNT and YYREEE (reference sequence). The CDR3 is made up of 15 amino acids. The V and J ends lost 1 base and 8 bases respectively, with 18 bases between them. The CDR3: CASSLPSRGTKGYTF. CDR3 in DNA: TGTGCCAGCAGCTTGCCCTCGCGGGGGACGAAGGGCTACACCTTC.

The chain has TRBV6-1 and TRBJ1-1; 8 bases are a match to TRBD1. This CDR3 region has 14 residues. V lost 6 bases and J lost 3; bases outside the gene matches: 6. Germline CDR1 reads MNHNS; CDR2 reads SASEGT. The CDR3 nucleotides read TGTGCCAGCAGCTGGACCAGGGGGCACACTGAAGCTTTCTTT. The encoded protein is CASSWTRGHTEAFF.

This sequence joins TRBV29-1 and TRBJ2-3, with D uncertain. CDR1 is SQVTM and CDR2 is ANQGSEA in the germline V gene. CDR3 length: 11 residues. The V end was cut by 8 bases, the J end by 3 bases, with 9 bases between. In nucleotides, the CDR3 is TGCAGCCTCCAATTTACAGATACGCAGTATTTT. Its protein is CSLQFTDTQYF.

The V gene is TRBV10-3, the J gene TRBJ2-7; a weak D match, TRBD2 (6 bases). The CDR3 spans 14 residues. Trimming removed 6 bases at V and 3 bases at J, with 15 bases between. Germline lookup yields CDR1 ENHRY and CDR2 SYGVKD. The CDR3 nucleotides are TGTGCCATCAGCGGGGGACGGACCCTCTACGAGCAGTACTTC. It encodes CAISGGRTLYEQYF.

CDR3 residues: CATTRTAEGDTQYF. The CDR3 DNA is TGTGCCACCACCCGGACAGCTGAAGGAGATACGCAGTATTTT. This chain joins TRBV6-1 and TRBJ2-3; D may be TRBD1 (6 bases). Germline V gene sequence: CDR1 MNHNS, CDR2 SASEGT. CDR3 length: 14 residues. The V end was cut by 10 bases, the J end by 5 bases, with 19 bases between.

This clone was recorded once. V is TRBV6-5 and J is TRBJ1-3; TRBD1 agrees at 7 bases. V shed 0 bases, J shed 2 bases, and the junction held 4 bases outside the gene matches. Germline CDR1 reads MNHEY; CDR2 reads SVGAGI. The CDR3 length is 16 residues. DNA for the CDR3: TGTGCCAGCAGTTACTCTCCCGGGACAGCTGGAAACACCATATATTTT. This gives the protein CASSYSPGTAGNTIYF.

J is TRBJ2-3 and V is TRBV7-8; 8 nucleotides match TRBD2. The CDR3 totals 16 residues. Germline CDR1 and CDR2: SGHVS and FQNEAQ. V lost 4 bases and J lost 10; bases outside the gene matches: 16. The CDR3 DNA reads TGTGCCAGCAGCTACTGGGGCGAGCGGGGGTCAGGAGCGCAGTATTTT. This codes for CASSYWGERGSGAQYF.

The genes are TRBV7-2 and TRBJ2-7; D gene uncertain. With 4 bases removed from V and 3 bases from J, the gap between germline ends came to 10 bases. CDR1 is SGHTA and CDR2 is FQGNSA in the germline V gene. The CDR3 runs to 13 residues. DNA of the CDR3: TGTGCCAGCAGCTCCTCCTCGGTCTACGAGCAGTACTTC. It specifies CASSSSSVYEQYF.

The gene calls are TRBV30 and TRBJ1-6; no clear D gene. Trimming left V 0 bases short and J 7 bases short, with 4 bases between. The CDR3 has 12 amino acids. Germline V lookup: CDR1 GTSNPN, CDR2 SVGIG (reference sequence). Here the CDR3 reads CAWSVGNSPLHF. CDR3 DNA sequence: TGTGCCTGGAGTGTGGGGAATTCACCCCTCCACTTT.

Here the CDR3 reads CAISEDNRNEKLFF. For the CDR3, the DNA is TGTGCCATCAGCGAGGACAACCGGAATGAAAAACTGTTTTTT. V is TRBV10-3 and J is TRBJ1-4, with a tentative D call TRBD1 (5 bases). The germline gives CDR1 ENHRY, CDR2 SYGVKD. The CDR3 spans 14 residues. V dropped 6 bases and J dropped 5 bases, with 13 bases sitting between them.

The chain links TRBV7-9 to TRBJ2-7; TRBD1 matches at 11 bases. Germline V gene data show CDR1 as SEHNR and CDR2 as FQNEAQ (reference sequence). V was clipped by 5 bases and J by 4 bases; unmatched bases: 7. The CDR3 has 15 residues. CDR3 sequence (DNA): TGTGCCAGCAGCCGGGGACAGGGGGTTTTTTACGAGCAGTACTTC. This encodes CASSRGQGVFYEQYF. Variable domain in full (rest from reference TRBV7-9 and TRBJ2-7): DTGVSQNPRHKITKRGQNVTFRCDPISEHNRLYWYRQTLGQGPEFLTYFQNEAQLEKSRLLSDRFSAERPKGSFSTLEIQRTEQGDSAMYLCASSRGQGVFYEQYFGPGTRLTVT.

In this sample, this clone turned up once. The chain couples TRBV6-5 to TRBJ1-4; TRBD1 matches at 7 bases. The J segment lost 6 bases and the V segment lost 0 bases, leaving 4 bases of the junction unmatched. CDR3 length: 15 residues. CDR1 MNHEY and CDR2 SVGAGI come from the germline V gene. CDR3 amino acids: CASSYSGQTYEKLFF. CDR3 nucleotide sequence: TGTGCCAGCAGTTACTCGGGACAGACTTATGAAAAACTGTTTTTT.

The chain employs TRBV4-3 and TRBJ2-3, with 7 bases fitting TRBD2. CDR3 length: 16 residues. The V gene's germline CDR1 is LGHNA and CDR2 YSLEER. Unmatched junction bases numbered 8, after V lost 0 bases and J lost 5 bases. The CDR3 reads CASSQDWGGSKDTQYF. CDR3 DNA sequence: TGCGCCAGCAGCCAAGATTGGGGGGGTTCTAAAGATACGCAGTATTTT.

This chain joins TRBV6-6 and TRBJ2-1; 7 positions match TRBD1. The V gene end was trimmed by 2 bases and the J gene end by 8 bases; junction bases not matched to a gene: 9. CDR3 length equals 15 residues. CDR1 is MNHNY, CDR2 SVGAGI, per germline (reference sequence). The CDR3 here is CASSYLGQVVDEQFF. Here the CDR3 DNA reads TGTGCCAGCAGTTACCTCGGACAGGTCGTTGATGAGCAGTTCTTC.

This clone was picked up one time. The V call is TRBV7-9, the J call TRBJ1-6, with a possible D match to TRBD1 (6 bases). Trimming shortened V by 7 bases and J by 9 bases, and 13 bases separated the two germline ends. The germline V gene encodes CDR1 SEHNR and CDR2 FQNEAQ (reference sequence). The CDR3 has 13 residues. In DNA, the CDR3 is TGTGCCAGCACAGGGGAGTTGGGTTCACCCCTCCACTTT. Translating it yields CASTGELGSPLHF.